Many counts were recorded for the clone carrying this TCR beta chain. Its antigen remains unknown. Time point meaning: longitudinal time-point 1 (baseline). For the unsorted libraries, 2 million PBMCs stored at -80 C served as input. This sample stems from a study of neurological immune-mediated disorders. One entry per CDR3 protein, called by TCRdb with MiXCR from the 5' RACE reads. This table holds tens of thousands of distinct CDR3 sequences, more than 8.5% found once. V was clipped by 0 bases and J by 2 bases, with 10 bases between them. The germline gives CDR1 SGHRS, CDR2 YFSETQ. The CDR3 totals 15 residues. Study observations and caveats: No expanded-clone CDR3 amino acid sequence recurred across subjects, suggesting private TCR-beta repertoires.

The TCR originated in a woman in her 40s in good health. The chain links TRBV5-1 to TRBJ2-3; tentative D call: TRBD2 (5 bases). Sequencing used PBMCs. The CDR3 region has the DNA TGCGCCAGCAGCTTGGCCCGGGATAACACAGATACGCAGTATTTT. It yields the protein CASSLARDNTDTQYF.